A single sample gave rise to the 11 T cell receptor beta chains below, sequenced in a study of OX40 agonist ivuxolimab in advanced cancers. Assay used: immunoSEQ multiplex PCR; TCRdb lists only in-frame clones, some missing. This sample carries 75,000 to 100,000 clones, roughly 89% of them seen once, and the ten largest clones take approximately 0.5%. The sequencing used CD4+ or CD8+ T cells sorted from blood, collected in a trial of the OX40 agonist ivuxolimab. These receptors were obtained from an adult with an advanced solid tumor such as melanoma, head and neck, liver or kidney cancer.

This clone has more than one count but fewer than ten. The J gene is TRBJ2-3, the V gene TRBV19; 10 bases align to TRBD2. V dropped 7 bases and J dropped 4; count of bases not matched to a gene: 5. CDR1 is LNHDA and CDR2 is SQIVND in the germline V gene (reference sequence). The CDR3 extends over 14 amino acids. This CDR3 reads CASKERGGPDTQYF. CDR3 in DNA: TGTGCCAGTAAAGAGCGGGGGGGACCAGATACGCAGTATTTT.

The chain links TRBV29-1 to TRBJ1-2; the D gene is possibly TRBD1 (5 bases). V was clipped by 6 bases and J by 7 bases, with 18 bases between them. CDR1 and CDR2 (germline): SQVTM, ANQGSEA. The CDR3 has 13 residues. The CDR3 loop is CSVLGGTQGGYTF. The CDR3 nucleotides read TGCAGCGTCCTAGGAGGGACTCAGGGTGGCTACACCTTC. The entire variable domain, with the rest obtained from reference TRBV29-1 and TRBJ1-2, is as follows: SAVISQKPSRDICQRGTSLTIQCQVDSQVTMMFWYRQQPGQSLTLIATANQGSEATYESGFVIDKFPISRPNLTFSTLTVSNMSPEDSSIYLCSVLGGTQGGYTFGSGTRLTVV.

This clone was picked up a small number of times. V usage is TRBV9 and J usage is TRBJ1-4; the match to TRBD1 covers 8 bases. J was trimmed by 4 bases and V by 0 bases; bases with no gene match: 2. CDR3 length: 15 amino acids. Germline CDR1 SGDLS, CDR2 YYNGEE. The CDR3 bases are TGTGCCAGCAGCGTAGGGGGACAGGATAATGAAAAACTGTTTTTT. Its protein product is CASSVGGQDNEKLFF.

This sequence joins TRBV5-8 and TRBJ1-4, with TRBD1 as a possible D gene (5 bases). Trimming pared 2 bases from V and 8 bases from J, leaving 22 bases between. CDR3 size: 17 residues. CDR1 is SGHTS and CDR2 is YDEGEE in the germline V gene. CDR3: CASSLVLIVGEREKLFF. The CDR3 nucleotides read TGTGCCAGCAGCTTAGTTCTCATTGTAGGGGAACGAGAAAAACTGTTTTTT.

This chain connects TRBV4-2 to TRBJ1-2; D uncertain. CDR3 length: 15 amino acids. Trimming stripped 0 bases from V and 4 bases from J, with 12 bases between. The germline V gene has CDR1 LGHNA and CDR2 YNFKEQ. The CDR3 nucleotides read TGTGCCAGCAGCCAAGAACGGCGTCCCCCCTATGGCTACACCTTC. Its protein is CASSQERRPPYGYTF.

V and J are TRBV11-2 and TRBJ2-7; D unclear. This CDR3 contains 13 residues. Germline CDR1 is SGHAT and CDR2 is FQNNGV. V lost 2 bases to trimming and J lost 0 bases, with 5 bases between them. The CDR3 loop is CASSLSFSYEQYF. The CDR3 DNA reads TGTGCCAGCAGCTTATCCTTCTCCTACGAGCAGTACTTC.

The J gene is TRBJ1-3, the V gene TRBV7-2; 8 bases agree with TRBD1. The length of the CDR3 is 16 residues. V was clipped by 4 bases and J by 4 bases; unmatched bases: 9. CDR1 is SGHTA, CDR2 FQGNSA, per germline. CDR3 amino acids: CASSSIDRGGGNTIYF. As DNA, the CDR3 is TGTGCCAGCAGCTCCATCGACAGGGGCGGCGGAAACACCATATATTTT.

This chain links TRBV6-1 with TRBJ2-1; D may be TRBD2 (5 bases). The length of the CDR3 is 14 residues. CDR1 MNHNS and CDR2 SASEGT come from the germline V gene. V lost 4 bases and J 4 bases, leaving 11 bases between the germline ends. DNA for the CDR3: TGTGCCAGCAGTGCCTCTAGCAGATACAATGAGCAGTTCTTC. Translated, it gives CASSASSRYNEQFF.

The genes are TRBV18 and TRBJ1-3, with D perhaps TRBD1 (5 bases). V shed 3 bases and J shed 0 bases, with 9 bases lying between them. Germline assignment: CDR1 KGHSH and CDR2 LQKENI. The CDR3 runs to 15 residues. This CDR3 is CASSPSGDSGNTIYF. The CDR3 region has the DNA TGTGCCAGCTCACCTTCGGGGGACTCTGGAAACACCATATATTTT.

The rearrangement uses TRBV6-6 and TRBJ2-7; TRBD1 agrees at 8 bases. Germline trimming cut 4 bases from V and 6 bases from J; bases unmatched to any gene: 8. Germline CDR1 reads MNHNY; CDR2 reads SVGAGI (reference sequence). CDR3 size: 14 residues. The CDR3 bases are TGTGCCAGCAGTTCCCAGGGGGCAAATGGCGAGCAGTACTTC. Amino acid sequence: CASSSQGANGEQYF.

A remark on this clone: The same CDR3 arises from other DNA sequences in this sample as well. This rearrangement joins TRBV7-2 to TRBJ2-7; D remains unclear. The germline CDR1 and CDR2 sequences are SGHTA and FQGNSA. Trimming removed 3 bases at V and 3 bases at J, with 6 bases between. CDR3 length equals 12 residues. The CDR3 coding sequence is TGTGCCAGCAGCTTGCAAGGCTACGAGCAGTACTTC. Translated, it gives CASSLQGYEQYF. Supplemented by reference TRBV7-2 and TRBJ2-7, the full variable domain reads GAGVSQSPSNKVTEKGKDVELRCDPISGHTALYWYRQSLGQGLEFLIYFQGNSAPDKSGLPSDRFSAERTGGSVSTLTIQRTQQEDSAVYLCASSLQGYEQYFGPGTRLTVT.